This T cell receptor beta chain is drawn from a study of T cell changes during pregnancy in multiple sclerosis. This table comes from immunoSEQ multiplex PCR, and its TCRdb copy is limited to in-frame clones, with some not included. The sample has tens of thousands of clones; approximately 90% are singletons. This CDR3 has 14 amino acids. Germline lookup yields CDR1 LGHNA and CDR2 YNFKEQ. With 1 base removed from V and 0 bases from J, the gap between germline ends came to 6 bases. This clone was detected a few times. The specimen was CD4+ T cells from peripheral blood mononuclear cells, collected after pregnancy. The rearrangement links TRBV4-2 to TRBJ1-1; no firm D call. This receptor was taken from a female donor in good health, enrolled as a control in a pregnancy study. The CDR3 DNA is TGTGCCAGCAGCCAAGCTAATATGAACACTGAAGCTTTCTTT. Translating it yields CASSQANMNTEAFF.